This entry describes one T cell receptor (beta chain). The antigen is not known. This specimen belongs to a study of cytomegalovirus exposure and HLA in healthy donors. Background on the study: Counted in an early data release were approximately 85 million unique TCRs from HLA-typed donors. Study-wide results and limits: Productive rates of about 90% or about 30% were seen for most TCR beta V segments in an earlier analysis. Most TCR sequences proved rare, with some public TCRs found in many donors.

PCR employed 60 Vbeta and 13 Jbeta primers. The table came from immunoSEQ multiplex PCR; TCRdb's copy has only in-frame clones and leaves some out. This sample yields approximately 100,000 clones, of which around 77% are seen a single time; approximately 11% belongs to the top ten. The CDR3 length is 15 residues. Germline values: CDR1 SGHVS, CDR2 FQNEAQ. V was shortened by 4 bases and J by 4 bases, with 15 bases between the two germline ends. This clonotype was sampled from a man aged 35 to 55 in good health and CMV-seropositive. Input material: PBMCs. V and J are TRBV7-8 and TRBJ2-3; TRBD2 is a possible D gene (7 bases). In DNA, the CDR3 is TGTGCCAGCAGCTCAAGGGAGGGGGTCTCAGATACGCAGTATTTT. Its translation is CASSSREGVSDTQYF.